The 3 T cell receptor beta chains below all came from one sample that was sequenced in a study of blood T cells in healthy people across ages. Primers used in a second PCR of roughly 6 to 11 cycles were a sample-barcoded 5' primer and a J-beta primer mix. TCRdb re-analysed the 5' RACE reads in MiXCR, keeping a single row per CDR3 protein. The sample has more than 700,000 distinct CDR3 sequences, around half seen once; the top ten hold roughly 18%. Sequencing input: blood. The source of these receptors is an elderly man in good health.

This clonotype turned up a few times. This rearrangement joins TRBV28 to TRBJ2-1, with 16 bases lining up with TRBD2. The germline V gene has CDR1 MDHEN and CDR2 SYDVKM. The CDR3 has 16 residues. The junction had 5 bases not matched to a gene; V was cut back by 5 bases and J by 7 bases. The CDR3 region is CASSDPGLAGGNEQFF. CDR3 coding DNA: TGTGCCAGCAGTGACCCGGGACTAGCGGGAGGGAATGAGCAGTTCTTC.

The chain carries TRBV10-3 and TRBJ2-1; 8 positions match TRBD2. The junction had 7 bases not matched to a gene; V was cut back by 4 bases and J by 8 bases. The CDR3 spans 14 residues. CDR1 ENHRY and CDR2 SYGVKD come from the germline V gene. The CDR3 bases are TGTGCCATCAGTGGGGTAGCGGGAAGGGATGAGCAGTTCTTC. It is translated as CAISGVAGRDEQFF.

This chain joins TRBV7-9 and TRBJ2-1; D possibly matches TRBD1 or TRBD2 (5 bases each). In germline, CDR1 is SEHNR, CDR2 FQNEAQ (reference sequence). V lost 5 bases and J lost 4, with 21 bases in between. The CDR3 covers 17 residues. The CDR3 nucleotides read TGTGCCAGCAGCCCCCCACCGGGACGAGCAGGTTACAATGAGCAGTTCTTC. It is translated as CASSPPPGRAGYNEQFF.